This TCR beta chain was sequenced during a study of T cell changes during pregnancy in multiple sclerosis. J was trimmed by 7 bases and V by 4 bases; bases with no gene match: 14. The germline V gene has CDR1 LGHNA and CDR2 YNFKEQ. The CDR3 loop spans 17 amino acids. The method was immunoSEQ multiplex PCR; TCRdb's version includes in-frame clones alone and lacks a portion of them. The sample has 40,000 or so clones; 91% are singletons. The sequence was obtained from a female donor with multiple sclerosis, enrolled in a pregnancy study. The genes are TRBV4-2 and TRBJ1-5, with TRBD1 matching 9 bases. This specimen consisted of CD8+ T cells from peripheral blood mononuclear cells, obtained after pregnancy. The CDR3 bases are TGTGCCAGCAGCCCCAGGGCCGGGACAGGGCGAGTACAGCCCCAGCATTTT. Protein product: CASSPRAGTGRVQPQHF.